A selection of T cell receptor beta chains follows, all from one sample in a study of cytotoxic CD8 clonotypes in ibrutinib-treated CLL. Sequencing was performed with immunoSEQ multiplex PCR; in TCRdb, only in-frame clones are kept and a portion is missing. The sample comprises over 95,000 clones, about 53% of which are singletons, and roughly 35% rests with the top ten. The sample here was PBMCs, taken after 24 months of ibrutinib treatment. The origin of the receptors is a human donor with chronic lymphocytic leukemia. The CDR3 runs from the conserved cysteine through the conserved F or W. The D gene is left open where the match is weak. Size tells how often a clone was seen (once, few, many) or the class of an expanded clone, and some rows leave it out.

V	D	size	J	length	DNA	CDR3
TRBV6-1	.	.	TRBJ1-6	13	TGTGCCAGCAGTGAAGGGGCCCGGTCACCCCTCCACTTT	CASSEGARSPLHF
TRBV5-1	.	.	TRBJ2-2	14	TGCGCCAGCAGCTTGGTGCCCGACACCGGGGAGCTGTTTTTT	CASSLVPDTGELFF
TRBV5-3	.	.	TRBJ1-6	16	TGTGCCAGAAGCTCAAAAGGAGGGACCTATAATTCACCCCTCCACTTT	CARSSKGGTYNSPLHF
TRBV27	.	many	TRBJ1-6	15	TGTGCCAGCGCACCCGACAGAGCTCATGGTTCACCCCTCCACTTT	CASAPDRAHGSPLHF
TRBV4-1	TRBD2	.	TRBJ2-3	17	TGCGCCAGCAGCCACGATACTCAGGGAGGGAAGAAAAATACGCAGTATTTT	CASSHDTQGGKKNTQYF
TRBV4-2	TRBD1	few	TRBJ1-2	14	TGTGCCAGCAGCTTCAACAGGGGGAACTATGGCTACACCTTC	CASSFNRGNYGYTF
TRBV7-2	.	.	TRBJ2-2	13	TGTGCCAGCAGCTTTGTCGGCACCGGGGAGCTGTTTTTT	CASSFVGTGELFF
TRBV27	.	.	TRBJ2-5	15	TGTGCCAGCAGTTTTGCCCTAGCTCCGAAAGAGACCCAGTACTTC	CASSFALAPKETQYF
TRBV5-6	TRBD1	few	TRBJ1-2	15	TGTGCCAGCAGCTCTAACAGGGGGCTGGTCTATGGCTACACCTTC	CASSSNRGLVYGYTF
TRBV28	.	.	TRBJ2-2	11	TGTGCCAGCAGTTTAGCCGGGGAGCTGTTTTTT	CASSLAGELFF
TRBV5-1	.	.	TRBJ1-2	13	TGCGCCAGCAGCTTTGACGGGCTGGGTGGCTACACCTTC	CASSFDGLGGYTF
TRBV4-2	TRBD2	.	TRBJ2-7	17	TGTGCCAGCAGCCAAGAGGGGACTAGCGGGGGGGCCTACGAGCAGTACTTC	CASSQEGTSGGAYEQYF
TRBV2	TRBD2	.	TRBJ2-1	13	TGTGCCAGCAGCGGGGGGGCCTACAATGAGCAGTTCTTC	CASSGGAYNEQFF
TRBV30	.	.	TRBJ2-5	15	TGTGCCTGGAGTCCCCGGACGGGTACTGATGGGACCCAGTACTTC	CAWSPRTGTDGTQYF
TRBV6-1	.	.	TRBJ1-1	13	TGTGCCAGCAATCAGGGAATGAACACTGAAGCTTTCTTT	CASNQGMNTEAFF
TRBV6-6	TRBD1	.	TRBJ2-1	15	TGTGCCAGCAGTTTACAGGGGGGCTCCTACAATGAGCAGTTCTTC	CASSLQGGSYNEQFF
TRBV7-8	.	.	TRBJ1-1	14	TGTGCCAGCAGCAAGGACCCTACGAACACTGAAGCTTTCTTT	CASSKDPTNTEAFF
TRBV10-3	.	.	TRBJ2-4	12	TGTGCCATCAGTGAAGCCAAAAACATTCAGTACTTC	CAISEAKNIQYF
TRBV25-1	.	.	TRBJ2-6	14	TGTGCCAGCAGAACAGGGAGTGGGGCCAACGTCCTGACTTTC	CASRTGSGANVLTF
TRBV6-5	.	.	TRBJ1-4	14	TGTGCCAGCAAAGAGGTACCGACTAATGAAAAACTGTTTTTT	CASKEVPTNEKLFF
TRBV29-1	TRBD2	once	TRBJ2-3	14	TGCAGCGTAGGACTAGCGGGGGGCACAGATACGCAGTATTTT	CSVGLAGGTDTQYF
TRBV4-1	TRBD2	.	TRBJ2-5	17	TGCGCCAGCAGCCAAGCGGGAAAGCGGGGGGGCGGTGAGACCCAGTACTTC	CASSQAGKRGGGETQYF
TRBV5-6	.	few	TRBJ2-2	15	TGTGCCAGCAGCTTTCTAAGGGGGAACACCGGGGAGCTGTTTTTT	CASSFLRGNTGELFF
TRBV19	.	.	TRBJ2-7	15	TGTGCCAGTAGGCCCTCGGGCCAGGGGACCTACGAGCAGTACTTC	CASRPSGQGTYEQYF
TRBV5-1	TRBD2	few	TRBJ2-7	11	TGCGCCAGCAGTGGGGGGGTCGAGCAGTACTTC	CASSGGVEQYF
TRBV18	TRBD1	.	TRBJ1-5	15	TGTGCCAGCAGAGAAGCAGGGGGCGCGAATCAGCCCCAGCATTTT	CASREAGGANQPQHF
TRBV6-1	.	.	TRBJ1-1	13	TGTGCCACCCGAAAAGGCCCGAACACTGAAGCTTTCTTT	CATRKGPNTEAFF
TRBV12-5	TRBD2	.	TRBJ2-5	16	TGTGCTAGTGGTTTGGGTCGCGGGGGGTCGCAAGAGACCCAGTACTTC	CASGLGRGGSQETQYF
TRBV6-1	.	few	TRBJ1-2	10	TGTGCCAGCAGGGATAATGGCTACACCTTC	CASRDNGYTF
TRBV9	TRBD2	few	TRBJ2-2	18	TGTGCCAGCAGCGCCTCGACTAGCGGGGGGGCGAACACCGGGGAGCTGTTTTTT	CASSASTSGGANTGELFF
TRBV7-9	.	.	TRBJ1-4	15	TGTGCCAGCAGCCAACAGGGAGCAACTAATGAAAAACTGTTTTTT	CASSQQGATNEKLFF
TRBV19	.	.	TRBJ2-1	14	TGTGCCAGTACCAGTATGAGCTCCTACAATGAGCAGTTCTTC	CASTSMSSYNEQFF
TRBV29-1	.	few	TRBJ2-3	13	TGCAGCGTTGACGGCAGCAACACAGATACGCAGTATTTT	CSVDGSNTDTQYF
TRBV29-1	.	.	TRBJ2-1	15	TGCAGCGTTGTAAGGGGCCTGAGCTCCTACAATGAGCAGTTCTTC	CSVVRGLSSYNEQFF
TRBV7-9	.	.	TRBJ2-4	15	TGTGCCAGCAGCCCCTCTCAGGGGAGGGAAAACATTCAGTACTTC	CASSPSQGRENIQYF
TRBV6-1	TRBD2	.	TRBJ2-3	16	TGTGCCAGCAGTGAACCCAGCGGGGGCATCACAGATACGCAGTATTTT	CASSEPSGGITDTQYF
TRBV7-2	TRBD1	.	TRBJ1-5	15	TGTGCCAGCAGTAAAGACAGGGGATGGTGGCAGCCCCAGCATTTT	CASSKDRGWWQPQHF
TRBV6-5	TRBD1	.	TRBJ1-4	13	TGTGCCTCCCGGGACAGGGGAAATGAAAAACTGTTTTTT	CASRDRGNEKLFF
TRBV30	.	.	TRBJ1-1	13	TGTGCCTGGAGTGTAACTGCTGGGACTGAAGCTTTCTTT	CAWSVTAGTEAFF
TRBV30	.	.	TRBJ2-7	12	TGTGCCTGGAGTTTAAGTGCCTTGGGGCAGTACTTC	CAWSLSALGQYF
TRBV11-3	.	.	TRBJ2-7	12	TGTGCCAGCAGTACGGACCCCCGGGAGCAGTACTTC	CASSTDPREQYF